This TCR beta chain was obtained from a study of T cell changes during pregnancy in multiple sclerosis. Method: immunoSEQ multiplex PCR; TCRdb's copy keeps in-frame clones and lacks some. The table shows tens of thousands of clones, with roughly 93% occurring only once. This CDR3 comprises 14 residues. Germline CDR1 reads LNHDA; CDR2 reads SQIVND (reference sequence). V shed 5 bases and J 4 bases; nucleotides not matched to a gene: 8. J is TRBJ2-7 and V is TRBV19; 7 bases fit TRBD1. The specimen was peripheral blood, collected in the second trimester of pregnancy. The TCR was taken from a female donor with multiple sclerosis, enrolled in a pregnancy study. This CDR3 reads CASSPTTGIYEQYF. The CDR3 DNA follows: TGTGCCAGTAGTCCAACGACAGGGATATACGAGCAGTACTTC. Together with reference TRBV19 and TRBJ2-7, the CDR3 gives the full variable domain: DGGITQSPKYLFRKEGQNVTLSCEQNLNHDAMYWYRQDPGQGLRLIYYSQIVNDFQKGDIAEGYSVSREKKESFPLTVTSAQKNPTAFYLCASSPTTGIYEQYFGPGTRLTVT.